The 7 T cell receptor beta chains reported below all come from one sample, sequenced in a study of shared clonotypes between healthy human individuals. Sequencing used immunoSEQ multiplex PCR; TCRdb keeps in-frame clones, though not all of them. Among some 1,100,000 clones listed, about 80% were seen once. Sequenced: memory CD4+ T cells from PBMCs. Subset given: CD45RA-negative fraction. These receptors all come from a young man in good health. Some clones in this sample may be carry-over from other donors' samples.

V gene TRBV19 combines with J gene TRBJ1-4; D uncertain. V was shortened by 7 bases and J by 5 bases, with 17 bases between the two germline ends. Germline loops: CDR1 LNHDA, CDR2 SQIVND (reference sequence). The CDR3 is made up of 15 amino acids. The CDR3 DNA follows: TGTGCCAGTAACAGCGAGGGCAGACGAAATGAAAAACTGTTTTTT. Amino acid sequence: CASNSEGRRNEKLFF.

The J gene is TRBJ2-7, the V gene TRBV27, with TRBD1 matching 10 bases. Germline V CDR1 and CDR2: MNHEY, SMNVEV (reference sequence). This CDR3 contains 19 residues. The ends lost 1 base at V and 2 bases at J; junction bases unmatched: 14. In DNA form, the CDR3 reads TGTGCCAGCAGTTTATACCCTCCCCTCGGGACAGGGGAGACCTACGAGCAGTACTTC. Amino acids: CASSLYPPLGTGETYEQYF.

The count of this clone is one. The V and J genes are TRBV11-2 and TRBJ2-7, with D unclear. Germline-derived CDR1 and CDR2 are SGHAT and FQNNGV. V lost 5 bases to trimming and J lost 2 bases, with 13 bases between them. The CDR3 consists of 14 residues. CDR3 coding DNA: TGTGCCAGCAGCGCTATTCGCCGGACCTACGAGCAGTACTTC. This gives the protein CASSAIRRTYEQYF.

The chain carries TRBV2 and TRBJ2-3; maybe TRBD1 (6 bases). Per the germline V gene, CDR1 is SNHLY and CDR2 is FYNNEI. V lost 7 bases and J 6 bases, leaving 17 bases between the germline ends. The CDR3 spans 14 residues. CDR3 nucleotides: TGTGCCAGCAAGGCCACAACAGGGATGGATACGCAGTATTTT. This gives the protein CASKATTGMDTQYF.

This clone was counted a single time. The chain employs TRBV28 and TRBJ2-5; D uncertain. The CDR3 is 16 amino acids. Trimming removed 7 bases from V and 2 bases from J, with 20 bases in between. Looked up from germline, CDR1 is MDHEN and CDR2 is SYDVKM. The CDR3 DNA reads as TGTGCCAGCAAGAAGAAGCTTAGCCTCGGGCAAGAGACCCAGTACTTC. Translation: CASKKKLSLGQETQYF.

This chain connects TRBV5-1 to TRBJ1-1; D gene unclear. CDR1 is SGHRS and CDR2 is YFSETQ in the germline V gene. The CDR3 covers 13 residues. V lost 8 bases and J lost 8, with 19 bases in between. Here the CDR3 DNA reads TGCGCCAGTAAGATCTCCCCGGGTTCGGAAGCTTTCTTT. Its translation is CASKISPGSEAFF.

This clone was detected only once. This chain joins TRBV7-2 and TRBJ1-1, with D perhaps matching TRBD1 (6 bases). The CDR3 sequence is 17 residues long. Deletions cut 6 bases from V and 6 bases from J, with 26 bases between. Germline CDR1 is SGHTA and CDR2 is FQGNSA. CDR3 loop: CASRPEGTGYGSAEAFF. DNA of the CDR3: TGTGCCAGCAGGCCCGAAGGCACAGGGTATGGTTCGGCTGAAGCTTTCTTT.